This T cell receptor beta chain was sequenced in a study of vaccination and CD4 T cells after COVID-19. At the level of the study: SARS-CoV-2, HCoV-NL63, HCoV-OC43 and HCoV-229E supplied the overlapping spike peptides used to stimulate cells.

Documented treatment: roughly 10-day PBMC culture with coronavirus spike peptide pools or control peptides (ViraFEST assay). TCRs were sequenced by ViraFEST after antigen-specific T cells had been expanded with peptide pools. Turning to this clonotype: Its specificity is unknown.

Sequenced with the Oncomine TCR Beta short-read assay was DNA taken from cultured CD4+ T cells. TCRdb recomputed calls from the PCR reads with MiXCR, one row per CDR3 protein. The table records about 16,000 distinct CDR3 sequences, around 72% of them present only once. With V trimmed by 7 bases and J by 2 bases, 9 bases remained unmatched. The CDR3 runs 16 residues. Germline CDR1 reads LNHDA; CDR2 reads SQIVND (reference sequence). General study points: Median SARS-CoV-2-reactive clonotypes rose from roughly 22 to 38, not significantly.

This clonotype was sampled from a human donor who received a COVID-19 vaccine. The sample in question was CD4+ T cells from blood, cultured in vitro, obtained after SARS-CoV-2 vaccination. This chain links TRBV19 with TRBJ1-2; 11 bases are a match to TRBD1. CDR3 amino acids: CASIGQGARRNYGYTF. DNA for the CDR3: TGTGCCAGTATCGGACAGGGGGCGCGTAGAAACTATGGCTACACCTTC.